Listed below are T cell receptor beta chains from one sample, sequenced in a study of spatial heterogeneity in lung cancer. MiXCR, run by TCRdb on the 5' RACE reads, gives a single entry per CDR3 protein. This table holds several thousand distinct CDR3 sequences, around 9.9% found once. Material: lung tumor tissue, obtained at surgery. Source of these receptors: a male donor with early-stage non-small cell lung cancer. Both conserved end residues are part of each CDR3. D genes are given only for firm matches. Where a row states a size, it is once, few, many or the class of an expanded clone; other rows omit it.

many	TRBV29-1	TRBJ1-1	TRBD1	TGCAGCGCGGGGACAGTGGTGAGCACTGAAGCTTTCTTT	CSAGTVVSTEAFF
many	TRBV9	TRBJ2-2	NA	TGTGCCAGCAGCGTAGTTTTGACAGCTACGGGCGGGGAGCTGTTTTTT	CASSVVLTATGGELFF
medium-sized	TRBV7-2	TRBJ1-6	TRBD1	TGTGCCAGCAGTCCGACAGGGCCCTTTGGTTCACCCCTCCACTTT	CASSPTGPFGSPLHF
many	TRBV2	TRBJ2-7	NA	TGTGCCAGCAGTGTATTAGCGGCCTACGAGCAGTACTTC	CASSVLAAYEQYF
few	TRBV10-3	TRBJ2-1	NA	TGTGCCATCAGTGAGGACAGTCGGGTGCAGTTCTTC	CAISEDSRVQFF
NA	TRBV6-5	TRBJ1-2	TRBD1	TGTGCCAGCAGTTCCACCGGGACAGGGTATGGCTACACCTTC	CASSSTGTGYGYTF
medium-sized	TRBV6-5	TRBJ1-2	NA	TGTGCCAGCAGCTCCGGGGGGCACTATGGCTACACCTTC	CASSSGGHYGYTF
few	TRBV6-6	TRBJ2-1	TRBD1	TGTGCCAGCAGTTCGGGACAGGCGTTCTTCTACAATGAGCAGTTCTTC	CASSSGQAFFYNEQFF
medium-sized	TRBV16	TRBJ1-2	NA	TGTGCCAGCAGCCCGGCGGGGGGCCTGACTAACTATGGCTACACCTTC	CASSPAGGLTNYGYTF
many	TRBV6-1	TRBJ2-1	TRBD1	TGTGCCAGCAGTAACCCAGGGGGCCCAGTGTATGAGCAGTTCTTC	CASSNPGGPVYEQFF
medium-sized	TRBV27	TRBJ2-5	TRBD2	TGTGCCAGCAGTCCAGGGACTAGCGGGAGATGGGAGACCCAGTACTTC	CASSPGTSGRWETQYF
NA	TRBV2	TRBJ1-1	NA	TGTGCCAGCAGTGGGAACAGGAACACTGAAGCTTTCTTT	CASSGNRNTEAFF
NA	TRBV30	TRBJ2-7	NA	TGTGCCTGGGGCCGGGCCCTTTTTGAGCAGTACTTC	CAWGRALFEQYF
NA	TRBV7-8	TRBJ2-3	NA	TGTGCCAGCAGCTTAGTTGACACAGATACGCAGTATTTT	CASSLVDTDTQYF
medium-sized	TRBV2	TRBJ2-1	TRBD2	TGTGCCAGCAGTGAAGGCGGGGGGGTGAATGAGCAGTTCTTC	CASSEGGGVNEQFF
NA	TRBV12-3/TRBV12-4	TRBJ1-4	TRBD1	TGTGCCAGCAGTTTTACCGCGGGACAGATTAATGAAAAACTGTTTTTT	CASSFTAGQINEKLFF
many	TRBV29-1	TRBJ2-3	NA	TGCAGCGTTGGAACTAGCACAGATACGCAGTATTTT	CSVGTSTDTQYF
many	TRBV29-1	TRBJ2-7	NA	TGCAGCGTTGTTTCCCCCGACATATCCTACGAGCAGTACTTC	CSVVSPDISYEQYF
many	TRBV7-3	TRBJ2-3	NA	TGTGCCAGCAGCTTTGACAGGCAGGGGACGCAGTATTTT	CASSFDRQGTQYF
NA	TRBV3-1	TRBJ2-5	NA	TGTGCCAGCAGCCAAGATTTTTGGGGGGCCTCTTATGAGACCCAGTACTTC	CASSQDFWGASYETQYF
few	TRBV6-1	TRBJ1-1	TRBD1	TGTGCCAGCAGGACCAGGACAGGGGGCCGGAACACTGAAGCTTTCTTT	CASRTRTGGRNTEAFF
many	TRBV7-6	TRBJ2-1	NA	TGTGCCAGCAGCTTTAACCCTAACAATGAGCAGTTCTTC	CASSFNPNNEQFF
medium-sized	TRBV19	TRBJ2-2	NA	TGTGCCAGTAGTATGGGTCTAGCCAACACCGGGGAGCTGTTTTTT	CASSMGLANTGELFF
medium-sized	TRBV30	TRBJ2-6	TRBD1	TGTGCCTGTAGGACAGGGAGCTCTGGGGCCAACGTCCTGACTTTC	CACRTGSSGANVLTF
few	TRBV7-2	TRBJ1-2	NA	TGTGCCAGCAGCTTAGTTGCAGGGAGTGGCTACACCTTC	CASSLVAGSGYTF
many	TRBV20-1	TRBJ2-1	TRBD2	TGCAGTGCTAGAGGATGGTTAGCGGGAGACAATGAGCAGTTCTTC	CSARGWLAGDNEQFF
medium-sized	TRBV23-1	TRBJ2-7	TRBD1	TGCGCCAGCAGTCAATCGTCGGGACAGGGGATCTTTTACGAGCAGTACTTC	CASSQSSGQGIFYEQYF
NA	TRBV5-5	TRBJ2-2	NA	TGTGCCAGCAGCTTGAGCCAGATCACCGGGGAGCTGTTTTTT	CASSLSQITGELFF
NA	TRBV12-3/TRBV12-4	TRBJ1-6	NA	TGTGCCAGCAGTTTCATGGGGGCTGGCAATTCACCCCTCCACTTT	CASSFMGAGNSPLHF
many	TRBV9	TRBJ2-3	TRBD2	TGTGCCAGCAGCGTAGGACTAGCGGGAGGCACAGATACGCAGTATTTT	CASSVGLAGGTDTQYF
NA	TRBV3-1	TRBJ2-7	NA	TGTGCCAGCAGCCAAGATTTAGGACCCTCCTACGAGCAGTACTTC	CASSQDLGPSYEQYF
medium-sized	TRBV12-3/TRBV12-4	TRBJ2-7	NA	TGTGCCAGCAGTTTTAGGTTAAGCGAGCAGTACTTC	CASSFRLSEQYF
medium-sized	TRBV9	TRBJ1-2	NA	TGTGCCAGCAGCGTAGCAAGCGGGCAGGTTGAGCGGGGCTACACCTTC	CASSVASGQVERGYTF
medium-sized	TRBV6-2/TRBV6-3	TRBJ1-3	NA	TGTGCCAGCAGCCGGCGGCCAGTCCTGAGCTCTGGAAACACCATATATTTT	CASSRRPVLSSGNTIYF
few	TRBV24-1	TRBJ1-2	NA	TGTGCCACCAGTGACAGGGCCTTTAACTATGGCTACACCTTC	CATSDRAFNYGYTF
many	TRBV9	TRBJ1-6	NA	TGTGCCAGCAGCGTAGCTGAGTATAATTCACCCCTCCACTTT	CASSVAEYNSPLHF
medium-sized	TRBV10-2	TRBJ2-5	NA	TGCGCCAGCAGTGATCAAGAGACCCAGTACTTC	CASSDQETQYF
medium-sized	TRBV9	TRBJ2-7	NA	TGTGCCAGCAGCGTAGGGGGAAGTTCCTCCTACGAGCAGTACTTC	CASSVGGSSSYEQYF
medium-sized	TRBV24-1	TRBJ1-6	NA	TGTGCCACCAGTGATTCAGGACTCGGGGAGAGTTCACCCCTCCACTTT	CATSDSGLGESSPLHF
many	TRBV20-1	TRBJ2-2	TRBD2	TGCAGTGCTAGTAGCGGGGGAGAAACCGGGGAGCTGTTTTTT	CSASSGGETGELFF
medium-sized	TRBV6-6	TRBJ1-4	NA	TGTGCCAGCAGTTACGCTACTCGGGTTCTCGTTGCAACTAATGAAAAACTGTTTTTT	CASSYATRVLVATNEKLFF
many	TRBV30	TRBJ1-1	NA	TGTGCCTGGAACCAACAGGGCCTTGAAGCTTTCTTT	CAWNQQGLEAFF